This T cell receptor beta chain was recorded in a study of T cells in narcolepsy. Broader study findings: Same-patient CSF and blood CD4+ T cell clonotypes included HCRT-specific and TRIB2-specific autoreactive ones.

In regard to this clone: Its antigen is currently unknown.

V was pared by 4 bases and J by 0 bases, with 2 bases between. This CDR3 is built from 11 residues. The germline CDR1 and CDR2 sequences are GTSNPN and SVGIG (reference sequence). The table came from immunoSEQ multiplex PCR; TCRdb's copy has only in-frame clones and leaves some out. The sample lists around 31,000 clones; around four fifths were seen once. The chain employs TRBV30 and TRBJ2-3; D gene unclear. Source material: CD45RA- memory CD4+ T cells from PBMCs. This sequence originates from a human donor with narcolepsy. The CDR3 region is CAWKSTDTQYF. The CDR3 bases are TGTGCCTGGAAGAGCACAGATACGCAGTATTTT.